This T cell receptor beta chain was identified during a study of blood T cell repertoires in COVID-19. Across the whole study: Sources were T cells, B-cell-depleted T cells, or PBMCs; the material itself was cDNA or gDNA.

Between the trimmed V and J ends, which lost 9 bases and 2 bases, there was a span of 10 bases. The germline CDR1 and CDR2 sequences are LNHDA and SQIVND (reference sequence). The CDR3 is 12 amino acids. The table came from immunoSEQ multiplex PCR; TCRdb's copy has only in-frame clones and leaves some out. There are approximately 200,000 clones in the sample; 75% to 90% occur only once, and more than 2% lies in the top ten. The sequence derives from a woman under 40 who had recovered from COVID-19. Specimen: PBMCs or T cells enriched from blood (not recorded which). This chain joins TRBV19 and TRBJ1-1; perhaps TRBD1 as D (6 bases). The CDR3 coding sequence is TGTGCCAGCGGACAGCTAAACACTGAAGCTTTCTTT. Protein product: CASGQLNTEAFF. The variable domain in full, completed from reference TRBV19 and TRBJ1-1, reads DGGITQSPKYLFRKEGQNVTLSCEQNLNHDAMYWYRQDPGQGLRLIYYSQIVNDFQKGDIAEGYSVSREKKESFPLTVTSAQKNPTAFYLCASGQLNTEAFFGQGTRLTVV.